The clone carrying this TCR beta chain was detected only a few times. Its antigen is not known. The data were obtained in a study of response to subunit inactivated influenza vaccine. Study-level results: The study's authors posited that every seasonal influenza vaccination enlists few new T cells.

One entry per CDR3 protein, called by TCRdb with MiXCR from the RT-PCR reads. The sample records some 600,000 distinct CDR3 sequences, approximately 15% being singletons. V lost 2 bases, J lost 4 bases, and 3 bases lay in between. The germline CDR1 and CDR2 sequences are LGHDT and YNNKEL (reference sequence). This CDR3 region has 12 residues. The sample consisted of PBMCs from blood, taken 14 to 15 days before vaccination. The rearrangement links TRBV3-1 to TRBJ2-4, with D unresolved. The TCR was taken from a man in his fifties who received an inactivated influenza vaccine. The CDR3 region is CASSQSKNIQYF. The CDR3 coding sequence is TGTGCCAGCAGCCAATCGAAAAACATTCAGTACTTC.